Listed below are T cell receptor beta chains from one sample, sequenced in a study of blood T cell repertoires in COVID-19. Only in-frame clones appear in the TCRdb table, and some are missing; sequencing was by immunoSEQ multiplex PCR. The sample contains approximately 230,000 clones, 88% of which appear only once. What was sequenced was peripheral blood. These receptors came from a man at least 80 years old with acute or convalescent COVID-19. Each CDR3 is given with its conserved first and last residue. The D gene is left open where the match is weak. Size is stated for part of the rows, as once, few or many counts, or as a class when the clone is expanded.

J gene: TRBJ2-7; D gene: .; V gene: TRBV7-2; clone size: .; CDR3 protein: CASSFKRYEQYF; CDR3 DNA: TGTGCCAGCAGCTTCAAGCGGTACGAGCAGTACTTC
J gene: TRBJ2-7; D gene: .; V gene: TRBV28; clone size: .; CDR3 protein: CASVARGPYEQYF; CDR3 DNA: TGTGCCAGCGTCGCGCGGGGCCCCTACGAGCAGTACTTC
J gene: TRBJ1-2; D gene: .; V gene: TRBV7-3; clone size: .; CDR3 protein: CASSSRGGYGYTF; CDR3 DNA: TGTGCCAGCAGCTCAAGAGGGGGCTATGGCTACACCTTC
J gene: TRBJ2-3; D gene: .; V gene: TRBV24-1; clone size: once; CDR3 protein: CATSDPDRTDTQYF; CDR3 DNA: TGTGCCACCAGTGATCCAGACAGGACAGATACGCAGTATTTT
J gene: TRBJ2-3; D gene: TRBD2; V gene: TRBV10-3; clone size: .; CDR3 protein: CAISAGLAGGGDTQYF; CDR3 DNA: TGTGCCATCAGTGCCGGACTAGCGGGGGGCGGAGATACGCAGTATTTT
J gene: TRBJ1-1; D gene: .; V gene: TRBV7-2; clone size: .; CDR3 protein: CASSPQVRSAEAFF; CDR3 DNA: TGTGCCAGCAGCCCGCAGGTTCGGTCCGCTGAAGCTTTCTTT
J gene: TRBJ1-2; D gene: TRBD1; V gene: TRBV5-6; clone size: few; CDR3 protein: CASSFNRGSTQGYTF; CDR3 DNA: TGTGCCAGCAGCTTCAACAGGGGCTCTACCCAGGGCTACACCTTC
J gene: TRBJ2-7; D gene: TRBD1; V gene: TRBV7-9; clone size: .; CDR3 protein: CASSSSGTGGDEQYF; CDR3 DNA: TGTGCCAGCAGCTCCTCCGGGACAGGGGGCGACGAGCAGTACTTC
J gene: TRBJ1-5; D gene: TRBD1; V gene: TRBV27; clone size: once; CDR3 protein: CASSISGTGYQPQHF; CDR3 DNA: TGTGCCAGCAGTATCTCCGGGACAGGATATCAGCCCCAGCATTTT
J gene: TRBJ2-5; D gene: TRBD2; V gene: TRBV9; clone size: .; CDR3 protein: CASSPYGGAQETQYF; CDR3 DNA: TGTGCCAGCAGCCCCTACGGGGGGGCCCAAGAGACCCAGTACTTC
J gene: TRBJ1-1; D gene: TRBD1; V gene: TRBV6-2/TRBV6-3; clone size: .; CDR3 protein: CASSATGTESEAFF; CDR3 DNA: TGTGCCAGCAGCGCGACCGGGACAGAGAGTGAAGCTTTCTTT
J gene: TRBJ2-2; D gene: TRBD2; V gene: TRBV24-1; clone size: .; CDR3 protein: CATAGGPGELFF; CDR3 DNA: TGTGCCACCGCGGGGGGTCCCGGGGAGCTGTTTTTT
J gene: TRBJ1-5; D gene: .; V gene: TRBV7-9; clone size: .; CDR3 protein: CASSLDGQSNQPQHF; CDR3 DNA: TGTGCCAGCAGCTTAGACGGACAGAGCAATCAGCCCCAGCATTTT
J gene: TRBJ2-5; D gene: .; V gene: TRBV6-5; clone size: .; CDR3 protein: CASSYMGGLETQYF; CDR3 DNA: TGTGCCAGCAGTTACATGGGGGGGCTGGAGACCCAGTACTTC
J gene: TRBJ1-2; D gene: .; V gene: TRBV5-1; clone size: few; CDR3 protein: CASSLLGGAEYGYTF; CDR3 DNA: TGCGCCAGCAGCTTGCTGGGGGGGGCGGAATATGGCTACACCTTC
J gene: TRBJ2-1; D gene: TRBD2; V gene: TRBV9; clone size: .; CDR3 protein: CASSRRAGGRNGEQFF; CDR3 DNA: TGTGCCAGCAGCCGCAGGGCGGGGGGGAGAAACGGTGAGCAGTTCTTC
J gene: TRBJ2-3; D gene: TRBD1; V gene: TRBV5-1; clone size: .; CDR3 protein: CASSLGRGRTDTQYF; CDR3 DNA: TGCGCCAGCAGCTTGGGCAGGGGGCGGACAGATACGCAGTATTTT
J gene: TRBJ1-2; D gene: .; V gene: TRBV7-2; clone size: .; CDR3 protein: CASSLAGQRRTSLYGYTF; CDR3 DNA: TGTGCCAGCAGCTTAGCAGGACAGAGACGAACCAGCTTATATGGCTACACCTTC
J gene: TRBJ1-4; D gene: TRBD1; V gene: TRBV7-2; clone size: .; CDR3 protein: CASSLKSGGNEKLFF; CDR3 DNA: TGTGCCAGCAGCTTAAAGTCAGGGGGGAATGAAAAACTGTTTTTT
J gene: TRBJ2-3; D gene: TRBD2; V gene: TRBV3-1/TRBV3-2; clone size: .; CDR3 protein: CASSILPGGVADTQYF; CDR3 DNA: TGTGCCAGCAGCATACTTCCGGGGGGGGTCGCAGATACGCAGTATTTT
J gene: TRBJ1-5; D gene: .; V gene: TRBV7-8; clone size: .; CDR3 protein: CASTLGSNQPQHF; CDR3 DNA: TGTGCCAGCACCCTAGGAAGTAATCAGCCCCAGCATTTT
J gene: TRBJ2-5; D gene: TRBD1; V gene: TRBV4-3; clone size: .; CDR3 protein: CASSADRGFKETQYF; CDR3 DNA: TGCGCCAGCAGCGCCGACAGGGGTTTCAAAGAGACCCAGTACTTC
J gene: TRBJ1-1; D gene: .; V gene: TRBV28; clone size: .; CDR3 protein: CASSSRTDNTEAFF; CDR3 DNA: TGTGCCAGCAGTTCCCGGACAGACAACACTGAAGCTTTCTTT
J gene: TRBJ1-1; D gene: TRBD1; V gene: TRBV29-1; clone size: .; CDR3 protein: CSVRIAGTANTEAFF; CDR3 DNA: TGCAGCGTTAGAATCGCCGGGACAGCGAACACTGAAGCTTTCTTT
J gene: TRBJ2-3; D gene: TRBD2; V gene: TRBV11-2; clone size: .; CDR3 protein: CASSTRGGRDTQYF; CDR3 DNA: TGTGCCAGCAGCACTCGGGGGGGCCGTGATACGCAGTATTTT
J gene: TRBJ2-1; D gene: .; V gene: TRBV7-2; clone size: .; CDR3 protein: CASSLGVGQRGNEQFF; CDR3 DNA: TGTGCCAGCAGCTTAGGGGTCGGACAGAGAGGGAATGAGCAGTTCTTC
J gene: TRBJ1-1; D gene: .; V gene: TRBV4-3; clone size: few; CDR3 protein: CASSQEQGPNTEAFF; CDR3 DNA: TGCGCCAGCAGCCAAGAGCAGGGGCCGAACACTGAAGCTTTCTTT